One sample yielded the 11 T cell receptor beta chains listed below, sequenced in a study of identifying expanded T cells in peripheral blood. Sequencing was performed with immunoSEQ multiplex PCR; in TCRdb, only in-frame clones are kept and a portion is missing. The sample carries about 85,000 clones, approximately 90% recorded once. The sample was blood. These receptors were taken from a person aged 18 to 70 in good health.

This clone was counted once. The V call is TRBV18, the J call TRBJ1-5; 8 positions agree with TRBD1. The junction had 1 base not matched to a gene; V was cut back by 3 bases and J by 0 bases. This CDR3 is built from 15 residues. Germline V gene lookup returns CDR1 KGHSH and CDR2 LQKENI. The CDR3 reads CASSPTGDSNQPQHF. The CDR3 DNA is TGTGCCAGCTCACCGACAGGGGATAGCAATCAGCCCCAGCATTTT.

This chain joins TRBV25-1 and TRBJ1-3; the D is unclear. Trimming cost V 2 bases and J 0 bases, with 8 bases left between them. The germline V gene has CDR1 MGHDK and CDR2 SYGVNS. This CDR3 region has 15 residues. Here the CDR3 reads CASSEPYASGNTIYF. The CDR3 nucleotides are TGTGCCAGCAGTGAACCCTACGCCTCTGGAAACACCATATATTTT.

This CDR3 reads CASSPPYDREADTQYF. CDR3 sequence (DNA): TGTGCCAGCTCACCACCCTACGACAGGGAGGCAGATACGCAGTATTTT. This chain joins TRBV18 and TRBJ2-3; tentative D call: TRBD1 (7 bases). There are 16 residues in the CDR3. Trimming removed 0 bases from V and 4 bases from J, with 14 bases in between. In germline, CDR1 is KGHSH, CDR2 LQKENI. Supplemented by reference TRBV18 and TRBJ2-3, the full variable domain reads NAGVMQNPRHLVRRRGQEARLRCSPMKGHSHVYWYRQLPEEGLKFMVYLQKENIIDESGMPKERFSAEFPKEGPSILRIQQVVRGDSAAYFCASSPPYDREADTQYFGPGTRLTVL.

This clone has a handful of counts. This rearrangement joins TRBV9 to TRBJ1-1; 9 positions match TRBD1. V was pared by 3 bases and J by 3 bases, with 3 bases of the junction left unmatched. The CDR3 covers 14 residues. CDR1 and CDR2 (germline): SGDLS, YYNGEE. The CDR3 region has the DNA TGTGCCAGCAGCGGAGGGACAGGGTACACTGAAGCTTTCTTT. Translated: CASSGGTGYTEAFF.

This chain joins TRBV20-1 and TRBJ2-5; no reliable D call. The germline gives CDR1 DFQATT, CDR2 SNEGSKA (reference sequence). This CDR3 has 11 amino acids. Trimming left V 1 base short and J 4 bases short, with 4 bases between. Written as DNA, the CDR3 is TGCAGTGCTAGAGTACTAGAGACCCAGTACTTC. The encoded protein is CSARVLETQYF.

The V gene is TRBV4-1, the J gene TRBJ2-7, with D perhaps TRBD1 or TRBD2 (5 bases each). Germline CDR1 MGHRA, CDR2 YSYEKL. This CDR3 contains 15 residues. V was clipped by 0 bases and J by 2 bases, with 11 bases between them. CDR3 nucleotide sequence: TGCGCCAGCAGCCAAGATCAGGGACGAACCTACGAGCAGTACTTC. Translated, it gives CASSQDQGRTYEQYF.

The chain is built from TRBV7-2 and TRBJ2-7; 9 bases are a match to TRBD2. J gave up 2 bases and V 3 bases, and 5 bases lay outside the gene matches. Germline lookup yields CDR1 SGHTA and CDR2 FQGNSA. This CDR3 comprises 15 residues. CDR3 residues: CASSFQRGVAYEQYF. In nucleotides, the CDR3 is TGTGCCAGCAGCTTCCAGCGGGGGGTTGCCTACGAGCAGTACTTC.

The chain employs TRBV18 and TRBJ2-7; 12 nucleotides match TRBD2. Trimming took 4 bases from V and 3 from J; bases not matched to a gene: 13. Per the germline V gene, CDR1 is KGHSH and CDR2 is LQKENI. The CDR3 spans 18 residues. The CDR3 sequence: CASSQSVASGGAVYEQYF. CDR3 nucleotide sequence: TGTGCCAGCTCACAGTCTGTAGCTAGCGGGGGGGCTGTCTACGAGCAGTACTTC.

The chain recombines TRBV5-6 with TRBJ1-2; no clear D gene. The CDR3 consists of 12 residues. The V gene lost 0 bases and the J gene lost 8 bases, with 8 bases spanning the gap. Germline values: CDR1 SGHDT, CDR2 YYEEEE. CDR3 DNA sequence: TGTGCCAGCAGCTTGGCGACCGGAGGCTACACCTTC. Amino acids: CASSLATGGYTF. The full variable domain, with the rest looked up from reference TRBV5-6 and TRBJ1-2, is DAGVTQSPTHLIKTRGQQVTLRCSPKSGHDTVSWYQQALGQGPQFIFQYYEEEERQRGNFPDRFSGHQFPNYSSELNVNALLLGDSALYLCASSLATGGYTFGSGTRLTVV.

The rearrangement links TRBV7-2 to TRBJ2-7; the D is unclear. The CDR3 runs to 13 residues. V lost 6 bases and J 3 bases, leaving 12 bases between the germline ends. Looked up from germline, CDR1 is SGHTA and CDR2 is FQGNSA. In DNA form, the CDR3 reads TGTGCCAGCAGGGACGTGGCTTTCTACGAGCAGTACTTC. It yields the protein CASRDVAFYEQYF.

The chain couples TRBV4-2 to TRBJ2-2, with 7 bases fitting TRBD2. Germline V gives CDR1 LGHNA, CDR2 YNFKEQ. The J segment lost 6 bases and the V segment lost 3 bases, leaving 13 bases of the junction unmatched. This CDR3 region has 17 residues. The CDR3 DNA sequence: TGTGCCAGCAGCCATGCTTTGGGGACTACCTTCTCCGGGGAGCTGTTTTTT. Encoded protein: CASSHALGTTFSGELFF.